These 24 T cell receptor beta chains were sequenced from one sample in a study of blood T cells in healthy people across ages. Alongside a J-beta primer mix, a sample-barcoded 5' primer served in a second PCR lasting 7 to 11 cycles. TCRdb re-called the 5' RACE reads through MiXCR, storing one row per CDR3 protein. This table holds 1 million to 1.2 million distinct CDR3 sequences, 35% to 40% found once. The sequenced material came from blood. The receptors derive from a young man in good health.

The chain recombines TRBV24-1 with TRBJ1-1; TRBD1 matches 12 bases. Germline V lookup: CDR1 KGHDR, CDR2 SFDVKD. This CDR3 is built from 14 residues. V was pared by 8 bases and J by 6 bases, with 6 bases of the junction left unmatched. CDR3 region: CATKGGQGASEAFF. In DNA form, the CDR3 reads TGTGCCACCAAGGGGGGACAGGGGGCTTCTGAAGCTTTCTTT.

The rearrangement uses TRBV9 and TRBJ1-1; 8 bases are shared with TRBD1. The ends lost 0 bases at V and 7 bases at J; junction bases unmatched: 8. There are 15 residues in the CDR3. Germline V gives CDR1 SGDLS, CDR2 YYNGEE. CDR3 DNA: TGTGCCAGCAGCGTAGACTTCACAGGGGGTGATGAAGCTTTCTTT. Encoded protein: CASSVDFTGGDEAFF.

A remark on this clonotype: The germline gene is not matched at one end of the junction; a read error may be the cause. V gene TRBV27 combines with J gene TRBJ1-1, with unresolved D. The germline V gene has CDR1 MNHEY and CDR2 SMNVEV (reference sequence). The CDR3 runs to 13 residues. CDR3 region: CASSLSGWRETFF. The DNA for the CDR3 is TGTGCCAGCAGTTTATCGGGGTGGCGTGAAACTTTCTTT.

This clonotype has just a few counts. This rearrangement joins TRBV4-3 to TRBJ1-5; tentatively, D is TRBD1 (6 bases). The CDR3 is 19 residues long. Germline assignment: CDR1 LGHNA and CDR2 YSLEER. Trimming removed 2 bases at V and 3 bases at J, with 23 bases between. This CDR3 is CASSQNFQGQGGYNQPQHF. In DNA form, the CDR3 reads TGCGCCAGCAGCCAAAATTTTCAGGGGCAGGGTGGATACAATCAGCCCCAGCATTTT.

The chain is built from TRBV20-1 and TRBJ1-5, with D perhaps TRBD1 (5 bases). The V gene lost 6 bases and the J gene lost 4 bases, with 10 bases spanning the gap. The CDR3 is made up of 12 amino acids. Per germline, CDR1 DFQATT and CDR2 SNEGSKA (reference sequence). CDR3 sequence: CSAIRQNQPQHF. In nucleotides, the CDR3 is TGCAGTGCCATACGACAGAATCAGCCCCAGCATTTT.

The chain has TRBV2 and TRBJ2-5; D tentatively reads TRBD1 or TRBD2 (5 bases each). Trimming removed 4 bases from V and 11 bases from J, with 17 bases in between. Germline CDR1 SNHLY, CDR2 FYNNEI. CDR3 length: 13 amino acids. CDR3 protein: CASSVLALGEQYF. The CDR3 bases are TGTGCCAGCAGTGTACTGGCTTTGGGGGAGCAGTACTTC.

The chain joins TRBV2 to TRBJ2-1, with TRBD2 identical over 9 bases. After removal of 4 bases from V and 6 bases from J, the junction contained 10 bases not matched to a gene. The CDR3 totals 16 residues. Per germline, CDR1 SNHLY and CDR2 FYNNEI. As DNA, the CDR3 is TGTGCCAGCAGTGCGTTTCGCGGGAGGGTGGGCAATGAGCAGTTCTTC. This encodes CASSAFRGRVGNEQFF.

V and J are TRBV5-6 and TRBJ1-1; 11 bases are a match to TRBD1. Per germline, CDR1 SGHDT and CDR2 YYEEEE. Trimming cost V 1 base and J 3 bases; bases outside gene matches: 11. The length of the CDR3 is 18 residues. The CDR3 region has the DNA TGTGCCAGCAGCTTGAAAGAAAGGACAGGGGGCAGGGACACTGAAGCTTTCTTT. It translates to CASSLKERTGGRDTEAFF.

This clonotype was counted between two and nine times. V usage is TRBV7-6 and J usage is TRBJ2-6; maybe TRBD1 (5 bases). CDR1 is SGHVS, CDR2 FNYEAQ, per germline. This CDR3 is built from 15 residues. V lost 6 bases, J lost 0 bases, and 9 bases lay in between. This CDR3 is CASRPQVSGANVLTF. CDR3 DNA: TGTGCCAGCAGACCACAGGTCTCTGGGGCCAACGTCCTGACTTTC.

A few counts support this clonotype. This chain joins TRBV4-2 and TRBJ2-1; D is uncertain. V lost 6 bases to trimming and J lost 4 bases, with 16 bases between them. The CDR3 is made up of 15 amino acids. Germline CDR1 is LGHNA and CDR2 is YNFKEQ. CDR3 coding DNA: TGTGCCAGCAGTTCGATTAGCCTGGGGTACAATGAGCAGTTCTTC. Its protein product is CASSSISLGYNEQFF.

This clonotype was counted many times. V usage is TRBV29-1 and J usage is TRBJ2-3; D ambiguous. The germline V and J ends were trimmed by 4 bases and 6 bases, with 8 bases remaining between them. This CDR3 region has 11 residues. Germline V gives CDR1 SQVTM, CDR2 ANQGSEA. This CDR3 is CSVVFMDTQYF. The CDR3 nucleotides are TGCAGCGTTGTATTTATGGATACGCAGTATTTT.

The table lists this clonotype with many counts. The chain recombines TRBV7-2 with TRBJ2-5; 12 bases are shared with TRBD1. This CDR3 has 17 residues. V trimming: 5 bases; J trimming: 1 base; junction bases outside the gene matches: 8. The germline V gene has CDR1 SGHTA and CDR2 FQGNSA. In DNA, the CDR3 is TGTGCCAGCAGCGCGGGACAGGGGGCTTACTTCCAAGAGACCCAGTACTTC. Translation: CASSAGQGAYFQETQYF.

This clonotype showed up just once. J is TRBJ1-5 and V is TRBV4-3; D is possibly TRBD1 (5 bases). Germline V gene sequence: CDR1 LGHNA, CDR2 YSLEER. Trimming took 0 bases from V and 4 from J, leaving 16 bases between them. This CDR3 contains 17 residues. CDR3 protein: CASSQDSVRGLNQPQHF. CDR3 coding DNA: TGCGCCAGCAGCCAAGATTCGGTCCGGGGCCTAAATCAGCCCCAGCATTTT.

This clonotype was seen only a few times. The chain combines TRBV7-2 with TRBJ2-1; D is perhaps TRBD2 (5 bases). Germline V gene sequence: CDR1 SGHTA, CDR2 FQGNSA. V was cut by 5 bases and J by 5 bases, with 10 bases left in between. This CDR3 has 13 residues. The CDR3 bases are TGTGCCAGCAGCGTAGGACTTCACAATGAGCAGTTCTTC. This encodes CASSVGLHNEQFF.

This clonotype has only a few counts. The chain couples TRBV9 to TRBJ2-5; 8 nucleotides align to TRBD2. CDR3 size: 11 residues. V lost 7 bases and J lost 11; bases outside the gene matches: 7. The germline CDR1 and CDR2 sequences are SGDLS and YYNGEE. The CDR3 DNA is TGTGCCAGCGGCGGGAGGAATGAGCAGTACTTC. It encodes CASGGRNEQYF.

This clonotype was found a few times. This chain uses TRBV11-3 with TRBJ2-3; D is uncertain. Germline CDR1 is SGHNT and CDR2 is YENEEA. The length of the CDR3 is 15 residues. V was trimmed by 0 bases and J by 5 bases, leaving 12 bases between them. The CDR3 DNA reads TGTGCCAGCAGCTTAGAGGGCGGAACGCTAGATACGCAGTATTTT. The encoded protein is CASSLEGGTLDTQYF.

The table lists this clonotype with many counts. The chain joins TRBV12-3 or TRBV12-4 to TRBJ2-7; D might be TRBD1 (5 bases). CDR3 size: 11 residues. Trimming removed 6 bases from V and 6 bases from J, with 9 bases in between. The CDR3 DNA follows: TGTGCCAGCAGCAAAGGGGTCGAGCAGTACTTC. Protein sequence: CASSKGVEQYF.

This clonotype has just a few counts. The chain has TRBV3-1 and TRBJ1-2; 8 bases align to TRBD1. With 4 bases clipped from V and 7 bases from J, the junction kept 8 bases outside the gene matches. Germline loops: CDR1 LGHDT, CDR2 YNNKEL (reference sequence). This CDR3 spans 14 amino acids. The CDR3 here is CASSRPGQGSGYTF. The CDR3 DNA reads TGTGCCAGCAGCCGTCCAGGACAGGGATCTGGCTACACCTTC.

The V and J genes are TRBV28 and TRBJ2-3; D may match TRBD1 or TRBD2 (5 bases each). Germline V CDR1 and CDR2: MDHEN, SYDVKM. V was cut by 8 bases and J by 0 bases, with 15 bases left in between. This CDR3 has 15 amino acids. CDR3 sequence reads: CASLRDGASTDTQYF. The CDR3 nucleotides are TGTGCCAGCCTAAGGGACGGCGCTAGCACAGATACGCAGTATTTT.

This clonotype was seen only a few times. The rearrangement uses TRBV6-5 and TRBJ1-6; D gene ambiguous. Germline CDR1 MNHEY, CDR2 SVGAGI. Trimming removed 2 bases from V and 0 bases from J, with 8 bases in between. This CDR3 is built from 16 residues. The CDR3 sequence is CASSYRIGSYNSPLHF. The CDR3 DNA follows: TGTGCCAGCAGTTACAGGATTGGCTCCTATAATTCACCCCTCCACTTT.

The CDR3, as DNA: TGCAGTGCTAGACAACAACAGGGGGCTTACGAGCAGTACTTC. This codes for CSARQQQGAYEQYF. This chain links TRBV20-1 with TRBJ2-7; 9 bases match TRBD1. The CDR3 is 14 amino acids. V shed 2 bases, J shed 4 bases, and the junction held 6 bases outside the gene matches. The germline CDR1 and CDR2 sequences are DFQATT and SNEGSKA (reference sequence).

Details on this clonotype: An end of the junction does not agree with germline; a read error may underlie this. This chain connects TRBV27 to TRBJ2-1, with TRBD1 matching 12 bases. Germline V gene data show CDR1 as MNHEY and CDR2 as SMNVEV (reference sequence). The CDR3 totals 16 residues. CDR3 loop: CAGSPRRGQGANEQFF. The DNA of the CDR3 is TGTGCCGGCAGTCCTCGGCGGGGACAGGGGGCGAATGAGCAGTTCTTC.

The chain has TRBV7-6 and TRBJ1-1; the D gene is possibly TRBD1 (5 bases). Germline V gives CDR1 SGHVS, CDR2 FNYEAQ. CDR3 length: 15 amino acids. The V gene lost 5 bases and the J gene lost 4 bases, with 17 bases spanning the gap. This CDR3 is CASSIRVGEGTEAFF. The CDR3 DNA reads as TGTGCCAGCAGCATCAGGGTGGGGGAAGGCACTGAAGCTTTCTTT.

This clonotype was observed a handful of times. The rearrangement uses TRBV20-1 and TRBJ2-1; D ambiguous. Germline V lookup: CDR1 DFQATT, CDR2 SNEGSKA (reference sequence). The CDR3 spans 16 residues. Trimming cost V 1 base and J 4 bases, with 17 bases left between them. CDR3 bases: TGCAGTGCTAGAGCCATGACTGATCTCGATTACAATGAGCAGTTCTTC. Amino acids: CSARAMTDLDYNEQFF.